This T cell receptor (beta chain) came from a study of shared clonotypes between healthy human individuals. Per germline, CDR1 SEHNR and CDR2 FQNEAQ (reference sequence). This CDR3 spans 14 amino acids. V lost 1 base and J 4 bases, leaving 10 bases between the germline ends. Clones were read by immunoSEQ multiplex PCR, and TCRdb kept only the in-frame ones, dropping some. Here the sample spans 1.5 million to 2.5 million clones, about 95% being singletons. CD45RO-negative cells were positively selected for CCR7, leaving out terminally differentiated effector memory CD45RA+ cells. Donors had no recently reported acute infections or vaccinations and were HIV-negative.

The rearrangement uses TRBV7-9 and TRBJ1-2; no firm D call. The sequenced material came from naive CD8+ T cells sorted from blood. The TCR sequence derives from a young man in good health. The CDR3 sequence: CASSLVADIYGYTF. CDR3 in DNA: TGTGCCAGCAGCTTAGTTGCGGATATCTATGGCTACACCTTC. The full variable domain, completed using reference TRBV7-9 and TRBJ1-2, is DTGVSQNPRHKITKRGQNVTFRCDPISEHNRLYWYRQTLGQGPEFLTYFQNEAQLEKSRLLSDRFSAERPKGSFSTLEIQRTEQGDSAMYLCASSLVADIYGYTFGSGTRLTVV.